This T cell receptor (beta chain) was sequenced during a study of OX40 agonist ivuxolimab in advanced cancers. The table lists this clone with a count of one. Generated by immunoSEQ multiplex PCR, the TCRdb table keeps only in-frame clones and is missing some. Here the sample spans tens of thousands of clones, less than 95% being singletons. Trimming pared 5 bases from V and 2 bases from J, leaving 21 bases between. The CDR3 consists of 18 residues. From germline, CDR1 is MDHEN and CDR2 SYDVKM. This TCR was sampled from an adult with an advanced solid tumor such as melanoma, head and neck, liver or kidney cancer. The genes are TRBV28 and TRBJ1-4, with D perhaps TRBD1 (5 bases). The material sequenced was CD4+ or CD8+ T cells sorted from blood, taken in a trial of the OX40 agonist ivuxolimab. In DNA, the CDR3 is TGTGCCAGCAGTATATATAAGGGACCACGAAGGACTAATGAAAAACTGTTTTTT. Amino acids: CASSIYKGPRRTNEKLFF.